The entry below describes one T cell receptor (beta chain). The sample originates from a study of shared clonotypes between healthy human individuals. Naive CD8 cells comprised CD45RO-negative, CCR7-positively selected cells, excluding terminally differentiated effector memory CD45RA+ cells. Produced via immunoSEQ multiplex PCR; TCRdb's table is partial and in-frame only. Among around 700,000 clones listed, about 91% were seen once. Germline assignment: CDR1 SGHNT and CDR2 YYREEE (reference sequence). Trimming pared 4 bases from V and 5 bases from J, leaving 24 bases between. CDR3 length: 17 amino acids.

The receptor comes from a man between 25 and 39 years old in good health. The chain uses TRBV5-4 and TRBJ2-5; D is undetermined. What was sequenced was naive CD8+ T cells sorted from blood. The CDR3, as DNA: TGTGCCAGCAGCCCACTACACGCTGGGGATTTTGAGGAGACCCAGTACTTC. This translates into CASSPLHAGDFEETQYF.